The entry below gives a single T cell receptor (beta chain) sequence along with its context. The target antigen is unknown. Primers: 60 Vbeta forward and 13 Jbeta reverse. Clones were sequenced by immunoSEQ multiplex PCR, and TCRdb holds only the in-frame ones, with some missing. The table has some 76,000 clones, roughly 76% seen once. This entry comes from a study of cytomegalovirus exposure and HLA in healthy donors. Regarding the study as a whole: Differences between HLA loci emerged in a later analysis of TCR association rates, with DRB1 most and HLA-C fewest. Three chains linked to CMV were shown in vitro to be specific for CMV antigens. Previous analysis showed most TCR beta V segments were productive about 87% or about 30% of the time. A reported reduction in N-insertions relative to the 666-donor mean was seen in an Asian-associated ancestry cluster in a later analysis.

The CDR3 is made up of 16 amino acids. Trimming took 5 bases from V and 0 from J, leaving 16 bases between them. Germline-derived CDR1 and CDR2 are SEHNR and FQNEAQ (reference sequence). The receptor's source is a male donor in good health and CMV-seropositive. Sequencing input: PBMCs. The rearrangement uses TRBV7-9 and TRBJ1-1, with a tentative D call TRBD1 (5 bases). CDR3 nucleotide sequence: TGTGCCAGCAGCATTGACAGTACCTCCTTGAACACTGAAGCTTTCTTT. Amino acids: CASSIDSTSLNTEAFF.